This T cell receptor (beta chain) was captured in a study of T cell responses to AZD1222 COVID-19 vaccine. Background on the study: Second-dose schedules of about 4 or about 12 weeks were combined. The study's findings and limits: Reports indicate that nearly half of spike-specific TCRs are directed at unmutated variant regions. Females outnumbered males among donors, who were mostly white British; clonal diversity was possibly underestimated. It was only 6 or 7 AZD1222 recipients who were seropositive at baseline.

Assay used: immunoSEQ multiplex PCR; TCRdb lists only in-frame clones, some missing. The table records about 120,000 clones, more than 85% of them present only once. Germline CDR1 and CDR2: KGHSH and LQKENI. V gave up 3 bases and J gave up 1 base; unmatched junction bases: 6. The CDR3 length is 16 residues. Of note for this clone: The target antigen is unknown.

V usage is TRBV18 and J usage is TRBJ1-2; 9 nucleotides agree with TRBD1. The source is an adult in good health. This sample comprised peripheral blood, obtained on day 0 of AZD1222 vaccination. The DNA for the CDR3 is TGTGCCAGCTCACCCTACGGGACAGGGAGTAACTATGGCTACACCTTC. As protein: CASSPYGTGSNYGYTF.